These T cell receptor beta chains were read from a single sample in a study of T cell changes during pregnancy in multiple sclerosis. Repertoires were generated with immunoSEQ multiplex PCR, while TCRdb's copy carries only in-frame clones and drops some. The sample carries some 70,000 clones, roughly 91% recorded once. Sample: CD4+ T cells from peripheral blood mononuclear cells, taken in the third trimester of pregnancy. The receptors shown here come from a female donor in good health, enrolled as a control in a pregnancy study. Both conserved end residues are part of each CDR3. A D gene is named only where the DNA matches it firmly. A clone size is listed for some rows: how often the clone was seen (once, few, many), or a class if it is expanded.

v_gene	d_gene	abundance	j_gene	CDR3aa	CDR3nt
TRBV7-3	TRBD2	once	TRBJ2-3	CASSQDLSGGAGDTQYF	TGTGCCAGCAGCCAGGATCTGAGCGGGGGGGCCGGAGATACGCAGTATTTT
TRBV29-1	NA	NA	TRBJ2-3	CSVTPRGGTQYF	TGCAGCGTTACTCCGCGGGGAGGTACGCAGTATTTT
TRBV7-2	NA	NA	TRBJ2-7	CASSPISYEQYF	TGTGCCAGCAGCCCCATCTCCTACGAGCAGTACTTC
TRBV7-3	TRBD1	few	TRBJ1-1	CASSSGTGYTEAFF	TGTGCCAGCAGCTCCGGGACAGGGTACACTGAAGCTTTCTTT
TRBV7-3	TRBD1	once	TRBJ1-1	CASSFLDRGDTEAFF	TGTGCCAGCAGCTTCCTAGACAGGGGTGACACTGAAGCTTTCTTT
TRBV27	NA	once	TRBJ2-2	CASSLRITGELFF	TGTGCCAGCAGTTTGCGGATCACCGGGGAGCTGTTTTTT
TRBV2	NA	NA	TRBJ1-2	CASRGANYGYTF	TGTGCCAGCAGGGGAGCTAACTATGGCTACACCTTC
TRBV10-3	NA	NA	TRBJ2-1	CAISEGGITTYNEQFF	TGTGCCATCAGTGAGGGGGGGATAACAACCTACAATGAGCAGTTCTTC
TRBV5-6	NA	NA	TRBJ2-5	CASILREQETQYF	TGTGCCAGCATCCTCCGGGAACAAGAGACCCAGTACTTC
TRBV5-1	TRBD1	NA	TRBJ2-1	CASSLAQGQGHNEQFF	TGCGCCAGCAGCTTGGCCCAGGGACAGGGTCACAATGAGCAGTTCTTC
TRBV19	NA	NA	TRBJ2-5	CASSPKEFVETQYF	TGTGCCAGTAGCCCTAAGGAGTTTGTGGAGACCCAGTACTTC